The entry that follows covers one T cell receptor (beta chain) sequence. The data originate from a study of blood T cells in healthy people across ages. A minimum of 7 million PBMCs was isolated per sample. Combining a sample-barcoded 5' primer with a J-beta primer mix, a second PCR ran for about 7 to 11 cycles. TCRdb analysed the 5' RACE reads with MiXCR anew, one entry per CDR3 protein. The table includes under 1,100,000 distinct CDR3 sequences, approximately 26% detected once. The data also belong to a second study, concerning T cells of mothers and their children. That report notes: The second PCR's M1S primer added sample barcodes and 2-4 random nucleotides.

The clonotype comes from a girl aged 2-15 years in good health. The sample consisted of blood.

The CDR3 sequence is CASSPYAWDEQYF. CDR3 coding DNA: TGTGCCAGCAGCCCCTACGCCTGGGACGAGCAGTACTTC. The V call is TRBV7-3, the J call TRBJ2-7; D unresolved. V was clipped by 5 bases and J by 5 bases, with 13 bases between them. Germline CDR1 and CDR2: SGHTA and FQGTGA. CDR3 length equals 13 residues.